Listed here is a single T cell receptor beta chain. The target antigen is unknown. The sample is drawn from a study of cytomegalovirus exposure and HLA in healthy donors. PCR employed 60 Vbeta and 13 Jbeta primers. Generated by immunoSEQ multiplex PCR, the TCRdb table keeps only in-frame clones and is missing some. The sample yields 77,000 or so clones, less than 80% seen once. Study-wide points: In a later analysis, TCR beta V- and J-gene trimming showed a link to a missense DCLRE1C variant.

CDR1 and CDR2 from the germline V gene are MDHEN and SYDVKM. The CDR3 extends over 15 amino acids. After removal of 6 bases from V and 5 bases from J, the junction contained 7 bases not matched to a gene. The chain couples TRBV28 to TRBJ1-2; 12 bases line up with TRBD1. The TCR comes from a woman aged 40 to 49 in good health and CMV-seronegative. The specimen was PBMCs. DNA for the CDR3: TGTGCCAGCAGCCCCGGGACAGGGGGCGGGTATGGCTACACCTTC. This gives the protein CASSPGTGGGYGYTF.